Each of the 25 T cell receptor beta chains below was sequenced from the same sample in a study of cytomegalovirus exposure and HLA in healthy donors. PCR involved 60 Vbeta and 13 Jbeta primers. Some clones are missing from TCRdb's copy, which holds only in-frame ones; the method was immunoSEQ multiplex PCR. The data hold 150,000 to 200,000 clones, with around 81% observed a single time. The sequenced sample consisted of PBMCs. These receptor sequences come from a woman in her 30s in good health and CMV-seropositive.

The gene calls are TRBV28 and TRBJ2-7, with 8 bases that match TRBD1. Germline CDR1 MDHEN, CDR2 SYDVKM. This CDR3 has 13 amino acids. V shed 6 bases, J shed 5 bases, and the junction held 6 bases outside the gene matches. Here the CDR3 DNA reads TGTGCCAGCAGCCCAGGGGGCAGCCACGAGCAGTACTTC. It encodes CASSPGGSHEQYF.

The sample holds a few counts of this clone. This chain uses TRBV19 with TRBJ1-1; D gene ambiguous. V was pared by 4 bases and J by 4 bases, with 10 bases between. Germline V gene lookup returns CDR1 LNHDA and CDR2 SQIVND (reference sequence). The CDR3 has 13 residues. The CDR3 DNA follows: TGTGCCAGTAGTAAATGGGAGGCCACTGAAGCTTTCTTT. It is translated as CASSKWEATEAFF.

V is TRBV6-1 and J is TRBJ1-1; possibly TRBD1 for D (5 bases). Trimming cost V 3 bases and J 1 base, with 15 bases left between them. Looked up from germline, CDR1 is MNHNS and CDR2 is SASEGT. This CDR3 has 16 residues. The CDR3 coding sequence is TGTGCCAGCAGTGATCCGGGAGGGGTACGGAACACTGAAGCTTTCTTT. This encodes CASSDPGGVRNTEAFF.

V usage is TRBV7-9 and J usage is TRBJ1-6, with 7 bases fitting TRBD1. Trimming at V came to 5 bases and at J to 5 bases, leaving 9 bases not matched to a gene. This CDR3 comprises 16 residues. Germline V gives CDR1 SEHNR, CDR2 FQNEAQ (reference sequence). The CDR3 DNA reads TGTGCCAGCAGCCCAACCCCGGGACAGCATAATTCACCCCTCCACTTT. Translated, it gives CASSPTPGQHNSPLHF. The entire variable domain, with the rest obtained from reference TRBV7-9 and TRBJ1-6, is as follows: DTGVSQNPRHKITKRGQNVTFRCDPISEHNRLYWYRQTLGQGPEFLTYFQNEAQLEKSRLLSDRFSAERPKGSFSTLEIQRTEQGDSAMYLCASSPTPGQHNSPLHFGNGTRLTVT.

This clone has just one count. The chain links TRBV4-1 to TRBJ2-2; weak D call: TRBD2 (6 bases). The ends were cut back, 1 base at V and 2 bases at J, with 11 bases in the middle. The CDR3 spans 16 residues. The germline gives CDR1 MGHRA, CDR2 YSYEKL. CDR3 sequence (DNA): TGCGCCAGCAGCCAAGCGGCGGGATCAAACACCGGGGAGCTGTTTTTT. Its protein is CASSQAAGSNTGELFF.

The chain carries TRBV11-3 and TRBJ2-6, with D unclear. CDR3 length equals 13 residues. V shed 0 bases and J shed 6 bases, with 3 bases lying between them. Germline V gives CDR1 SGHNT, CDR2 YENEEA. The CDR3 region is CASSLDKANVLTF. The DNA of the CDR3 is TGTGCCAGCAGCTTAGATAAGGCCAACGTCCTGACTTTC.

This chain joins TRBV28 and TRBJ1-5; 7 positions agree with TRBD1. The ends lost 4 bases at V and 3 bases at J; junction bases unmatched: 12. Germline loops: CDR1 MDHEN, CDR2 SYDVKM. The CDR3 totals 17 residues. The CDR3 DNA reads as TGTGCCAGCAGTTCCCCTTTTGAGGGGGCGTCCAATCAGCCCCAGCATTTT. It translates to CASSSPFEGASNQPQHF.

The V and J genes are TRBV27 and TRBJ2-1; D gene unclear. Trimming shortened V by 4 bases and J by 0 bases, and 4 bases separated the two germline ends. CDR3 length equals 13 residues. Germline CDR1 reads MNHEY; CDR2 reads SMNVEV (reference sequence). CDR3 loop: CASSYSSYNEQFF. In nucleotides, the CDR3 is TGTGCCAGCAGTTATAGCTCCTACAATGAGCAGTTCTTC.

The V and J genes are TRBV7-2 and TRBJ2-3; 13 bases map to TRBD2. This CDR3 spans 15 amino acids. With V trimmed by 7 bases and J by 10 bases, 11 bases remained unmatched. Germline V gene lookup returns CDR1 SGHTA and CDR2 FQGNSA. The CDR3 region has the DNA TGTGCCAGCACCCGGACTAGCGGGGGCCCCGTGGCGCAGTATTTT. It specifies CASTRTSGGPVAQYF.

This CDR3 reads CASSFAGTYNEQFF. The DNA for the CDR3 is TGTGCCAGCAGCTTCGCGGGTACTTACAATGAGCAGTTCTTC. The chain combines TRBV5-4 with TRBJ2-1; D possibly corresponds to TRBD2 (5 bases). CDR1 and CDR2 from the germline V gene are SGHNT and YYREEE (reference sequence). V was trimmed by 2 bases and J by 4 bases, leaving 10 bases between them. The CDR3 loop spans 14 amino acids.

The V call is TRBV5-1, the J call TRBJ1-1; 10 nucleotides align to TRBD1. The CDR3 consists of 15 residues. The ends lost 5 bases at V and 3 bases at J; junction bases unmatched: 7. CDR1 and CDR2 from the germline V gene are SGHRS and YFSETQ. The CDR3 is CASRTGTGVYTEAFF. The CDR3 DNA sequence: TGCGCCAGCAGGACCGGGACAGGGGTTTACACTGAAGCTTTCTTT.

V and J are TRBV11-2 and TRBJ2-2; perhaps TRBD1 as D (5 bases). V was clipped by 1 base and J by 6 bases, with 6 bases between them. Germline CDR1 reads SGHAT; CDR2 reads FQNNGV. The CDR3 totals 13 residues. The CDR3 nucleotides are TGTGCCAGCAGCTTAGCAGGGTCCGGGGAGCTGTTTTTT. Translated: CASSLAGSGELFF. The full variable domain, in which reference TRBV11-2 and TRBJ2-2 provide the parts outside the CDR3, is EAGVAQSPRYKIIEKRQSVAFWCNPISGHATLYWYQQILGQGPKLLIQFQNNGVVDDSQLPKDRFSAERLKGVDSTLKIQPAKLEDSAVYLCASSLAGSGELFFGEGSRLTVL.

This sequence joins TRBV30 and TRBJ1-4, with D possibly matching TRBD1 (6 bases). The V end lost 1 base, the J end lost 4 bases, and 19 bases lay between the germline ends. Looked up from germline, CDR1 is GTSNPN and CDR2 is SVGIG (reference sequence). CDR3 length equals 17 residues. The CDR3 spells CAWSDTYGQPGNEKLFF. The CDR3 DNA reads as TGTGCCTGGAGTGATACATACGGACAGCCCGGTAATGAAAAACTGTTTTTT.

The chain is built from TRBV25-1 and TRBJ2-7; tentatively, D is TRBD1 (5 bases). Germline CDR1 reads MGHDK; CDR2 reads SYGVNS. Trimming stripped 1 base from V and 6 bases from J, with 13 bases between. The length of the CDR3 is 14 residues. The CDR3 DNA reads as TGTGCCAGCAGTGAATTAGCAGGGAACCGCGAGCAGTACTTC. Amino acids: CASSELAGNREQYF.

The CDR3 loop is CAISENSYGYTF. CDR3 nucleotide sequence: TGTGCCATCAGTGAAAACAGCTATGGCTACACCTTC. The genes are TRBV10-3 and TRBJ1-2; no clear D gene. The CDR3 spans 12 residues. Germline CDR1 and CDR2: ENHRY and SYGVKD. Trimming took 3 bases from V and 4 from J, leaving 6 bases between them.

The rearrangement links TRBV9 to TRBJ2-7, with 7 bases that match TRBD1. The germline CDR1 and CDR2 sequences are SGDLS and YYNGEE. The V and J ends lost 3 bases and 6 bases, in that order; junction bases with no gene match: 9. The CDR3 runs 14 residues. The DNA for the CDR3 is TGTGCCAGCAGCGCCCAAAGTACAGGGGTCGAGCAGTACTTC. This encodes CASSAQSTGVEQYF.

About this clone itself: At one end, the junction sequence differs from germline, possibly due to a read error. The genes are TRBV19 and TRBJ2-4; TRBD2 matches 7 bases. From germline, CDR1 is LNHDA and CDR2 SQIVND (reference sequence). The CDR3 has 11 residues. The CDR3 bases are TGTGCCAGTAGTCTAAAACGGGACTACCACTTC. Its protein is CASSLKRDYHF.

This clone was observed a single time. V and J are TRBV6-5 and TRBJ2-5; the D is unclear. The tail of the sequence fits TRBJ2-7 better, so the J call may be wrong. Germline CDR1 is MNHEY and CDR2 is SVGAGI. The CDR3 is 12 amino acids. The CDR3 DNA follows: TGTGCCAGCAGTTCTGGCGGCTACGAGCAGTACTTC. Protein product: CASSSGGYEQYF.

CDR3 amino acids: CASSSTTDSGNTIYF. The CDR3 coding sequence is TGCGCCAGCAGCTCGACGACAGACTCTGGAAACACCATATATTTT. The V gene is TRBV5-1, the J gene TRBJ1-3; tentative D call: TRBD1 (5 bases). Trimming cost V 3 bases and J 0 bases, with 10 bases left between them. The CDR3 runs 15 residues. The V gene's germline CDR1 is SGHRS and CDR2 YFSETQ.

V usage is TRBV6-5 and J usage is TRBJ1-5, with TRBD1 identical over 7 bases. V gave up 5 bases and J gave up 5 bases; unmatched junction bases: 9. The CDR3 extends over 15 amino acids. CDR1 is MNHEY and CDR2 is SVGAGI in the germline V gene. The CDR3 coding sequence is TGTGCCAGCAGTATTACAGGGGAAATTTATCAGCCCCAGCATTTT. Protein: CASSITGEIYQPQHF.

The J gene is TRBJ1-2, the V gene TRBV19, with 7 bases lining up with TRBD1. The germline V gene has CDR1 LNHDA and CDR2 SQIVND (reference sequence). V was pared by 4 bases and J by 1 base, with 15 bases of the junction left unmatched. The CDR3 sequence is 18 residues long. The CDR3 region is CASSTLGRGKEGNYGYTF. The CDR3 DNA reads TGTGCCAGTAGTACATTGGGCAGGGGGAAGGAAGGTAACTATGGCTACACCTTC.

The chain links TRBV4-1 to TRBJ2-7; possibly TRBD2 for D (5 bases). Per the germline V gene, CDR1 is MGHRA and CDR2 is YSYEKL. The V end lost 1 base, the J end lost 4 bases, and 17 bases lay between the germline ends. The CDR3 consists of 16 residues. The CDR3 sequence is CASSQVPRVLFYEQYF. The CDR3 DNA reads TGCGCCAGCAGCCAAGTGCCGAGGGTTCTCTTTTACGAGCAGTACTTC.

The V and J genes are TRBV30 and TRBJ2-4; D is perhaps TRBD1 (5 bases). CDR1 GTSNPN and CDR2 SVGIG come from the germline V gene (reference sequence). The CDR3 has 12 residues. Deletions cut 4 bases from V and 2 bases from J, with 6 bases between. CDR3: CAWTGPKNIQYF. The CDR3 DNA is TGTGCCTGGACAGGGCCCAAAAACATTCAGTACTTC.

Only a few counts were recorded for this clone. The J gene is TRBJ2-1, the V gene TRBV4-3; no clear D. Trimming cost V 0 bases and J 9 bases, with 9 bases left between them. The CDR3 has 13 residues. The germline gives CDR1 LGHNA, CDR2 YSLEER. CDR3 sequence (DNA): TGCGCCAGCAGCCAAGATATCCGGTTTGAGCAGTTCTTC. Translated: CASSQDIRFEQFF.

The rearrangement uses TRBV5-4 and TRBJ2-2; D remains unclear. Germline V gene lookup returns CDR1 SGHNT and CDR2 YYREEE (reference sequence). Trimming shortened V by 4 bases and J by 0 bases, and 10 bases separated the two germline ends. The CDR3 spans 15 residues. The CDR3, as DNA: TGTGCCAGCAGCCACCCGAGCGCGAACACCGGGGAGCTGTTTTTT. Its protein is CASSHPSANTGELFF.